This is a list of T cell receptor beta chains from one sample in a study of blood T cell repertoires in COVID-19. Libraries were prepared by immunoSEQ multiplex PCR; TCRdb keeps only in-frame clonotypes and omits some of them. The sample lists roughly 150,000 clones, about 87% occurring once. The sample comprised peripheral blood. All receptors derive from a human donor in a cohort sampled during active COVID-19. The CDR3 runs from the conserved cysteine through the conserved F or W. The D gene is left open where the match is weak. Size is omitted from some rows. Given values are once, few, many or a class for expanded clones.

NA	TRBV18	TRBJ1-5	NA	TGTGCCAGCTCACGCTCCTACCAGGGTAAGAATCAGCCCCAGCATTTT	CASSRSYQGKNQPQHF
TRBD1	TRBV5-1	TRBJ2-7	NA	TGCGCCAGCAGCTTGGGGTGGACAGGGGCCACCAACTCCTACGAGCAGTACTTC	CASSLGWTGATNSYEQYF
NA	TRBV11-2	TRBJ2-2	NA	TGTGCCAGCAGCTTAGCGGGAGGGGGCGCCGGGGAGCTGTTTTTT	CASSLAGGGAGELFF
NA	TRBV19	TRBJ2-1	NA	TGTGCCAGTAGTATTGGGGGGGGCGATGAGCAGTTCTTC	CASSIGGGDEQFF
TRBD1	TRBV10-3	TRBJ1-1	NA	TGTGCCATCAGCAAGGACAGGGAAAATGAAGCTTTCTTT	CAISKDRENEAFF
TRBD1	TRBV19	TRBJ2-7	once	TGTGCCAGTAGTATCCGCGGACAGGGGGCGTACGAGCAGTACTTC	CASSIRGQGAYEQYF
TRBD1	TRBV7-9	TRBJ1-2	NA	TGTGCCAGCAGCTTAGAGTCGGACAGGTCCGGCTACACCTTC	CASSLESDRSGYTF
NA	TRBV30	TRBJ2-1	NA	TGTGCCTGGAGTCGCGGTTTAAACAATGAGCAGTTCTTC	CAWSRGLNNEQFF
NA	TRBV6-5	TRBJ1-1	NA	TGTGCCAGCAGTCCCCCAGGTACCCCTGAAGCTTTCTTT	CASSPPGTPEAFF
NA	TRBV5-1	TRBJ2-7	NA	TGCGCCAGCAGCTTGTCTGGGGAGGTCTACGAGCAGTACTTC	CASSLSGEVYEQYF
TRBD1	TRBV9	TRBJ1-5	NA	TGTGCCAGCAGCCCGGATGCAGGGGGCACCAATCAGCCCCAGCATTTT	CASSPDAGGTNQPQHF
NA	TRBV2	TRBJ2-7	NA	TGTGCCAGCAGTGAAGCGGGCGTCGAGCAGTACTTC	CASSEAGVEQYF
TRBD1	TRBV19	TRBJ1-1	NA	TGTGCCAGTAGTAGAAGACAGGGAGGCGGGACTGAAGCTTTCTTT	CASSRRQGGGTEAFF
NA	TRBV24-1	TRBJ1-1	NA	TGTGCCACCAGTGATTTGCAATGGGGAGAGAACACTGAAGCTTTCTTT	CATSDLQWGENTEAFF
NA	TRBV3-1/TRBV3-2	TRBJ2-1	few	TGTGCCAGCAGCCAAGTAGGTAAGGGGGATGAGCAGTTCTTC	CASSQVGKGDEQFF
NA	TRBV12-3/TRBV12-4	TRBJ1-5	NA	TGTGCCAGCAGTTTTGGCACGGGGCAGCCCCAGCATTTT	CASSFGTGQPQHF
NA	TRBV7-8	TRBJ2-1	NA	TGTGCCAGCAGCCAGAGGCAGCAGCAGTTCTTC	CASSQRQQQFF
NA	TRBV5-4	TRBJ2-2	NA	TGTGCCAGCAGAAGGGACACGATTCCTACCGGGGAGCTGTTTTTT	CASRRDTIPTGELFF
NA	TRBV7-9	TRBJ2-5	few	TGTGCCAGCAGCCCCAGTAATACAGGAGAGACCCAGTACTTC	CASSPSNTGETQYF
NA	TRBV12-3/TRBV12-4	TRBJ1-1	NA	TGTGCCAGCCGCCTTGAGGAGAACACTGAAGCTTTCTTT	CASRLEENTEAFF
NA	TRBV28	TRBJ2-3	NA	TGTGCCAGCAGTCAACCCGCGGCCGGCCCCACAGATACGCAGTATTTT	CASSQPAAGPTDTQYF
NA	TRBV4-3	TRBJ1-4	NA	TGCGCCAGCAGCCAAGGGTACGGTAATGAAAAACTGTTTTTT	CASSQGYGNEKLFF
NA	TRBV2	TRBJ2-1	NA	TGTGCCACCTCTTCGGGGGTTAGCGACAATGAGCAGTTCTTC	CATSSGVSDNEQFF
TRBD2	TRBV29-1	TRBJ2-1	NA	TGCAGCGTTTTGTGGACTAGCGCGAGTGAGCAGTTCTTC	CSVLWTSASEQFF
NA	TRBV2	TRBJ1-2	NA	TGTGCCAGCAGTGAAGGCTGGGCTGGAGGCTACACCTTC	CASSEGWAGGYTF
NA	TRBV6-2/TRBV6-3	TRBJ1-2	NA	TGTGCCAGCAGTTGGAGTTACGATGTGGGCTACACCTTC	CASSWSYDVGYTF
TRBD2	TRBV11-2	TRBJ2-2	NA	TGTGCCAGCAGCTTAGTGCTAGCGGGAGGGCGGAACACCGGGGAGCTGTTTTTT	CASSLVLAGGRNTGELFF
NA	TRBV11-3	TRBJ1-1	few	TGTGCCAGCAGCTCGTCGACAGTGAACACTGAAGCTTTCTTT	CASSSSTVNTEAFF
TRBD1	TRBV6-6	TRBJ1-6	NA	TGTGCCAGCAGTTGGACAGGGGTCTCACCCCTCCACTTT	CASSWTGVSPLHF
TRBD1	TRBV13	TRBJ1-2	once	TGTGCCAGCAGCCTGGACAGGGGGCGCAGCTATGGCTACACCTTC	CASSLDRGRSYGYTF